The TCR beta chain under discussion was sequenced for a study of cytotoxic CD8 clonotypes in ibrutinib-treated CLL. Study information: Response samples came after a median about 11 months of treatment, range 6 to 36. Study-wide results and limits: Clonality went up at the time of ibrutinib response, stayed stable in sustained remission, and later dropped back toward its baseline level at progression.

For TCR beta libraries, roughly 1.9 micrograms of genomic DNA were obtained from cryopreserved PBMCs. For this clone: Its matching antigen is unknown.

Investigators sought sequencing depths of between 1 in 200,000 and 1 in 1 million T cells. Generated by immunoSEQ multiplex PCR, the TCRdb table keeps only in-frame clones and is missing some. There are 250,000 to 350,000 clones in the sample; approximately 79% occur only once, and about 5% lies in the top ten. Germline CDR1 and CDR2: SGHTA and FQGTGA. The CDR3 sequence is 16 residues long. The ends were cut back, 5 bases at V and 0 bases at J, with 17 bases in the middle. This TCR derives from a human donor with chronic lymphocytic leukemia. The chain recombines TRBV7-3 with TRBJ2-7; the D gene is possibly TRBD2 (7 bases). The source was PBMCs, collected at disease progression, from a patient treated with ibrutinib. The CDR3 loop is CASSPNGGLLSYEQYF. Written as DNA, the CDR3 is TGTGCCAGCAGCCCCAACGGGGGGCTCCTCTCCTACGAGCAGTACTTC.